This is a list of T cell receptor beta chains from one sample in a study of cytomegalovirus exposure and HLA in healthy donors. The data were produced by immunoSEQ multiplex PCR, yet TCRdb's version contains in-frame clones alone and is incomplete. The table records 100,000 or so clones, approximately 83% of them present only once. Material: PBMCs. These receptors originate from a man aged 18 to 30 in good health and CMV-seronegative. Each CDR3 is given with its conserved first and last residue. The D gene is left open where the match is weak. Rows give clone size only sometimes, using once, few, many, or a class for an expanded clone.

TRBV9	-	TRBD1	TRBJ1-1	TGTGCCAGCAGCCCAGGGGGGTCGGGAGCTTTCTTT	CASSPGGSGAFF
TRBV5-8	-	-	TRBJ2-6	TGTGCCAGCAGCCAAACAACAGGGACCGGGGCCAACGTCCTGACTTTC	CASSQTTGTGANVLTF
TRBV6-5	-	-	TRBJ2-1	TGTGCCAGCAGTTACTCTGGGCAGGGGGGATCGGAGTTCTTC	CASSYSGQGGSEFF
TRBV7-9	-	TRBD2	TRBJ2-1	TGTTCCAGCAGCCTGACCTCTAGCGGTTACTCCTACAATGAGCAGTTCTTC	CSSSLTSSGYSYNEQFF
TRBV7-2	-	TRBD1	TRBJ2-3	TGTGCCAGCAGCCCCCGGGACAGGGAGGCAGATACGCAGTATTTT	CASSPRDREADTQYF
TRBV11-3	-	TRBD1	TRBJ1-1	TGTGCCAGCAGCTTAGGGACAGGGCACACTGAAGCTTTCTTT	CASSLGTGHTEAFF
TRBV19	-	-	TRBJ2-7	TGTGCCAGTAGTCTCGGCGGGTCCTACGAGCAGTACTTC	CASSLGGSYEQYF
TRBV7-3	-	TRBD1	TRBJ1-1	TGTGCCAGCAGCCCGACAGGGGGGACCGAAGCTTTCTTT	CASSPTGGTEAFF
TRBV7-2	-	-	TRBJ1-2	TGTGCCAGCAGCTTTGCCGGCCGCCAGGGGGGCTACACCTTC	CASSFAGRQGGYTF
TRBV2	-	-	TRBJ2-1	TGTGCCAGCAGTGAAGCAGGGGTTGAGCAGTTCTTC	CASSEAGVEQFF
TRBV28	-	TRBD1	TRBJ2-7	TGTGCTACGATTAGGACAGGGAGCTCCTACGAGCAGTACTTC	CATIRTGSSYEQYF
TRBV5-6	-	-	TRBJ1-2	TGTGCCAGCAGCTTGGTAGGGGCGCGGGGCTACACCTTC	CASSLVGARGYTF
TRBV29-1	-	TRBD1	TRBJ2-7	TGCAGCGTTTTCTCCGACAGGGCGTTCGAGCAGTACTTC	CSVFSDRAFEQYF
TRBV28	-	-	TRBJ2-1	TGTGCCAGCAGTCTAAATCGGGAGCAGTTCTTC	CASSLNREQFF
TRBV5-4	once	TRBD2	TRBJ2-7	TGTGCCAGCAGCAACATCTTGACTAGCGGATCCTACGAGCAGTACTTC	CASSNILTSGSYEQYF
TRBV27	-	TRBD1	TRBJ2-5	TGTGCCAGCAGTTCCTGGACAGGACAAGAGACCCAGTACTTC	CASSSWTGQETQYF
TRBV5-1	-	-	TRBJ2-7	TGCGCCAGCAGCCCCTGGAGGATGAACGAGCAGTACTTC	CASSPWRMNEQYF
TRBV6-5	-	-	TRBJ2-1	TGTGCCAGCAGTTACTCCGGGACTGGGGAGCAGTTCTTC	CASSYSGTGEQFF
TRBV29-1	-	TRBD2	TRBJ2-7	TGCAGCGTTGTATTAGCGGGAGTGTTCGACGAGCAGTACTTC	CSVVLAGVFDEQYF
TRBV27	-	-	TRBJ2-7	TGTGCCAGCAGTTTAGGGGGGGAGCAGTACTTC	CASSLGGEQYF
TRBV10-1	-	TRBD1	TRBJ2-2	TGCGCCAGCAGTTTAACAGGGGACACCGGGGAGCTGTTTTTT	CASSLTGDTGELFF
TRBV5-1	-	TRBD1	TRBJ2-7	TGCGCCAGCAGCTTTCGACAGGGAACCTACGAGCAGTACTTC	CASSFRQGTYEQYF
TRBV19	-	-	TRBJ2-2	TGTGCCAGTACGACAGGACGATTGAACACCGGGGAGCTGTTTTTT	CASTTGRLNTGELFF